The 15 T cell receptor beta chains given below trace back to one sample, sequenced in a study of low-dose radiotherapy and immunotherapy resistance in tumors. cDNA synthesis used a TRAV/TRBV-specific primer set for both chains. With a constant-region primer and a V-primer adapter, TCRs were subjected to around 20 PCR cycles of amplification. TCRdb recomputed calls from the reads with MiXCR, one row per CDR3 protein. The repertoire holds 65,000 to 90,000 distinct CDR3 sequences, with under 20% as singletons. As for time point: before trial treatment. The starting material was PBMCs, obtained before treatment. Receptors were obtained from a male donor with prostate cancer.

This clonotype was counted many times. The junction shows a germline mismatch at one end, possibly a read error. This CDR3 is CSVEVGDRAETFF. The CDR3, as DNA: TGCAGCGTTGAAGTCGGGGACAGGGCTGAAACTTTCTTT. This chain links TRBV29-1 with TRBJ1-1, with 9 bases that match TRBD1. Germline CDR1 and CDR2: SQVTM and ANQGSEA. The CDR3 length is 13 residues.

For this clonotype: A much larger clone is a single base away; this may be a read error. The chain couples TRBV23-1 to TRBJ2-1; maybe TRBD2 (5 bases). TRBV23-1 carries the ORF label, with uncertain function. This CDR3 is built from 20 residues. Deletions cut 4 bases from V and 10 bases from J, with 35 bases between. The CDR3 loop is CASSPLRDPGSTAGGYEQFF. The CDR3 nucleotides read TGCGCCAGCAGTCCGCTTCGCGACCCAGGATCTACGGCGGGCGGGTACGAGCAGTTCTTC.

This clonotype occurred many times. The genes are TRBV3-1 and TRBJ2-1; 9 bases are a match to TRBD2. J lost 4 bases, V lost 1 base, and 8 bases had no gene match. The CDR3 is 17 amino acids. CDR1 and CDR2 from the germline V gene are LGHDT and YNNKEL (reference sequence). The CDR3 protein is CASSQALRAGGYNEQFF. The CDR3 DNA is TGTGCCAGCAGCCAAGCCCTCAGGGCGGGAGGGTACAATGAGCAGTTCTTC.

This clonotype came up many times. The chain couples TRBV12-3 or TRBV12-4 to TRBJ2-3; 9 bases are a match to TRBD1. The CDR3 spans 15 residues. V lost 6 bases and J lost 3; bases outside the gene matches: 7. The CDR3 is CASSPGQGHTDTQYF. CDR3 DNA sequence: TGTGCCAGCAGCCCGGGACAGGGTCATACAGATACGCAGTATTTT.

This clonotype was seen ten or more times. The chain carries TRBV12-3 or TRBV12-4 and TRBJ2-1; no clear D gene. This CDR3 contains 15 residues. V was shortened by 2 bases and J by 12 bases, with 20 bases between the two germline ends. CDR3 sequence: CASSLSRPELGRQFF. CDR3 nucleotides: TGTGCCAGCAGTTTATCGCGACCCGAACTGGGTCGGCAGTTCTTC.

This clonotype was seen ten or more times. The chain's CDR3 is CASSLRLAGGHSSTDTQYF. CDR3 coding DNA: TGTGCCAGCAGTTTAAGGCTAGCGGGAGGTCACTCTAGCACAGATACGCAGTATTTT. The chain combines TRBV28 with TRBJ2-3; 11 bases agree with TRBD2. Germline V gene data show CDR1 as MDHEN and CDR2 as SYDVKM. The CDR3 sequence is 19 residues long. V lost 2 bases, J lost 0 bases, and 10 bases stayed unmatched.

This clonotype came up many times. The chain uses TRBV11-2 and TRBJ2-1; D gene ambiguous. The CDR3 runs to 13 residues. V dropped 0 bases and J dropped 7 bases, with 7 bases sitting between them. In germline, CDR1 is SGHAT, CDR2 FQNNGV. The CDR3 reads CASSLESQNEQFF. The CDR3 nucleotides read TGTGCCAGCAGCTTAGAAAGCCAGAATGAGCAGTTCTTC.

In its sample, this clonotype was seen many times. The V gene is TRBV12-3 or TRBV12-4, the J gene TRBJ2-7; 8 bases map to TRBD1. V gave up 6 bases and J gave up 2 bases; unmatched junction bases: 9. The CDR3 covers 15 residues. CDR3 region: CASSPRTGSPYEQYF. Written as DNA, the CDR3 is TGTGCCAGCAGCCCCCGGACAGGGAGCCCCTACGAGCAGTACTTC.

This chain uses TRBV24-1 with TRBJ2-3; the match to TRBD2 covers 10 bases. The CDR3 extends over 17 amino acids. Germline loops: CDR1 KGHDR, CDR2 SFDVKD. Germline trimming cut 0 bases from V and 3 bases from J; bases unmatched to any gene: 5. The CDR3 loop is CATSDLTAGGPTDTQYF. In DNA, the CDR3 is TGTGCCACCAGTGATTTGACAGCGGGAGGGCCGACAGATACGCAGTATTTT.

This clonotype has a count of ten or more. The chain recombines TRBV19 with TRBJ2-1; D is uncertain. The V gene lost 3 bases and the J gene lost 13 bases, with 10 bases spanning the gap. This CDR3 has 11 amino acids. CDR1 is LNHDA, CDR2 SQIVND, per germline (reference sequence). CDR3 sequence reads: CASSMGTRQFF. The CDR3 DNA reads as TGTGCCAGTAGTATGGGAACGCGTCAGTTCTTC.

This clonotype appeared many times. The J gene is TRBJ2-5, the V gene TRBV12-3 or TRBV12-4; 7 nucleotides align to TRBD1. The CDR3 extends over 13 amino acids. After removal of 7 bases from V and 5 bases from J, the junction contained 7 bases not matched to a gene. CDR3 sequence reads: CASTPGGLETQYF. Here the CDR3 DNA reads TGTGCCAGCACGCCAGGGGGTTTGGAGACCCAGTACTTC.

Many counts were recorded for this clonotype. This chain joins TRBV12-3 or TRBV12-4 and TRBJ1-1; 7 bases fit TRBD1. With V trimmed by 6 bases and J by 4 bases, 8 bases remained unmatched. This CDR3 has 14 amino acids. The CDR3 region is CASRRQGEGTEAFF. The DNA of the CDR3 is TGTGCCAGCAGGCGACAGGGTGAAGGCACTGAAGCTTTCTTT.

As to this clonotype: It is likely a read error: a sequence one base away is far more abundant. The chain couples TRBV12-3 or TRBV12-4 to TRBJ2-5; D may be TRBD1 (7 bases). The length of the CDR3 is 12 residues. Deletions cut 5 bases from V and 11 bases from J, with 15 bases between. As DNA, the CDR3 is TGTGCCAGCAGTCAGGGGGGCAATGAGCAGTACTTC. This gives the protein CASSQGGNEQYF.

This clonotype has at least ten counts. The gene calls are TRBV5-6 and TRBJ1-4; no firm D call. Germline V CDR1 and CDR2: SGHDT, YYEEEE. Trimming took off 1 base at V and 7 bases at J, with 8 bases between the two ends. This CDR3 is built from 13 residues. Here the CDR3 DNA reads TGTGCCAGCAGCTTGTTACGGGGTGAAAAACTGTTTTTT. Translated, it gives CASSLLRGEKLFF.

This clonotype occurred many times. The chain has TRBV9 and TRBJ2-3, with TRBD1 as a possible D gene (6 bases). The CDR3 runs to 15 residues. Germline V CDR1 and CDR2: SGDLS, YYNGEE. V was cut by 1 base and J by 6 bases, with 15 bases left in between. The CDR3: CASSVSGEYVDTQYF. The DNA of the CDR3 is TGTGCCAGCAGCGTATCAGGGGAATACGTCGATACGCAGTATTTT.